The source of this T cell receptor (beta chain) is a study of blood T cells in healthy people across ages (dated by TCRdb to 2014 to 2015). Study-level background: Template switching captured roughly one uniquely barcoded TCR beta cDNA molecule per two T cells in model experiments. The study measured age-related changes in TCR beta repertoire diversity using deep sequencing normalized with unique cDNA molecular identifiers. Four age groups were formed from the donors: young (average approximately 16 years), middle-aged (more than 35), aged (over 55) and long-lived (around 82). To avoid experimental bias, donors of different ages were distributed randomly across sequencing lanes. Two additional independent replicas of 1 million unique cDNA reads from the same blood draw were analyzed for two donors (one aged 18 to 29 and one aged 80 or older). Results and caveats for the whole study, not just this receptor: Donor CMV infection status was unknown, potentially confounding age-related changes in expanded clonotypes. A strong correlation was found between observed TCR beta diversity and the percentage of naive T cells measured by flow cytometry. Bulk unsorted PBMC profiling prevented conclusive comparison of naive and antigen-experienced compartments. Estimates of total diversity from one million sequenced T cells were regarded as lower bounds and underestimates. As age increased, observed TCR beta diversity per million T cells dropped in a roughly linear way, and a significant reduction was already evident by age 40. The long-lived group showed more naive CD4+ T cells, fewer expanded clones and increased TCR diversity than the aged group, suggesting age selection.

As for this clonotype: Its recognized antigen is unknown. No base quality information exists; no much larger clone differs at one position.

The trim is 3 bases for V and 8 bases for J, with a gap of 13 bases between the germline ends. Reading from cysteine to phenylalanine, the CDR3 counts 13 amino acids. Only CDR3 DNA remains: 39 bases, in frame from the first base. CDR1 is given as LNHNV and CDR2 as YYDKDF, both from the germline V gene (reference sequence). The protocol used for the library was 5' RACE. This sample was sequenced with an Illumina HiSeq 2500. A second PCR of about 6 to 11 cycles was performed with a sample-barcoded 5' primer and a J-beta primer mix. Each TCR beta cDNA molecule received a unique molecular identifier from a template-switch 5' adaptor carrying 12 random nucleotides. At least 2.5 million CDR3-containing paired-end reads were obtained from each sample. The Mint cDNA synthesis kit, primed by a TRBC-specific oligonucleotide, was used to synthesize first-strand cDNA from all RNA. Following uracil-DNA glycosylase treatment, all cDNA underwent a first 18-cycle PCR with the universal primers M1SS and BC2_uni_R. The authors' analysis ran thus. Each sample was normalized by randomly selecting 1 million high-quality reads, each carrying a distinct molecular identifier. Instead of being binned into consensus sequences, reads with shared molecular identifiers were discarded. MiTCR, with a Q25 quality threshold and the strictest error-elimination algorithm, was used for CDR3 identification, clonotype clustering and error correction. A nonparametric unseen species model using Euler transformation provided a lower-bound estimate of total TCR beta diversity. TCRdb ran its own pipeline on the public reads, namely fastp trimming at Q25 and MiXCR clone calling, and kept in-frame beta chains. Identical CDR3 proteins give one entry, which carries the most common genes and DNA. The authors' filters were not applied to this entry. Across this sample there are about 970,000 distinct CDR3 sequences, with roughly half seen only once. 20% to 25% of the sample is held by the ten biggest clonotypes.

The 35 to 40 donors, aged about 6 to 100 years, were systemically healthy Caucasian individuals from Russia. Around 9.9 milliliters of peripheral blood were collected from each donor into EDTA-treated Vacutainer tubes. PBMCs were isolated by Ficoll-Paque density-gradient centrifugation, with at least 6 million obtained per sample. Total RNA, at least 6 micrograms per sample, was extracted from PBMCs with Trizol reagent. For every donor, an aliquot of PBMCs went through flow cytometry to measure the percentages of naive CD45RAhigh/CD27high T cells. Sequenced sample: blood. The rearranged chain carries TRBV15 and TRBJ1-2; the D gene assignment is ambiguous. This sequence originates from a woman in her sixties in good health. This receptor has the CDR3 CATSSRVLEGYTF. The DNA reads TGTGCCACCAGCAGTCGGGTCCTGGAAGGCTACACCTTC.